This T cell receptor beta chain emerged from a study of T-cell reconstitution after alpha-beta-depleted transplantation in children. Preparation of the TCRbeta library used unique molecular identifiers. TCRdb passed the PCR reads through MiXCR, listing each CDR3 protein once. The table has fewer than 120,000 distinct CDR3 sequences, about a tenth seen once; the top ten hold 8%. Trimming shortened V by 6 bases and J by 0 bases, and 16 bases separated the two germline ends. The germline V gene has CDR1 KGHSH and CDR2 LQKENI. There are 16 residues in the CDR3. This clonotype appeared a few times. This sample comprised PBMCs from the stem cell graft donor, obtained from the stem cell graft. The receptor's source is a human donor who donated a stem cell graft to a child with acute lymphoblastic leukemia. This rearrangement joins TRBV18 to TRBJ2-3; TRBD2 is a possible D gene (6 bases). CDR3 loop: CASSSRGSPSTDTQYF. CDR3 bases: TGTGCCAGCTCCAGCCGGGGGAGCCCTAGCACAGATACGCAGTATTTT.